These 32 T cell receptor beta chains were sequenced from one sample in a study of blood T cell repertoires in COVID-19. Clones were read by immunoSEQ multiplex PCR, and TCRdb kept only the in-frame ones, dropping some. The sample lists around 180,000 clones, around 80% seen once, with roughly 12% in the top ten. Sequencing was carried out using peripheral blood. Receptor source: a woman at least 80 years old with COVID-19, enrolled during active disease.

The chain has TRBV11-3 and TRBJ2-1, with 7 bases fitting TRBD2. The ends lost 4 bases at V and 7 bases at J; junction bases unmatched: 7. Germline assignment: CDR1 SGHNT and CDR2 YENEEA. The CDR3 contains 14 residues. The CDR3 DNA is TGTGCCAGCAGCTCCCGGGAGGAGTTGAATGAGCAGTTCTTC. This sequence encodes CASSSREELNEQFF. The entire variable domain, with the rest obtained from reference TRBV11-3 and TRBJ2-1, is as follows: EAGVVQSPRYKIIEKKQPVAFWCNPISGHNTLYWYLQNLGQGPELLIRYENEEAVDDSQLPKDRFSAERLKGVDSTLKIQPAELGDSAVYLCASSSREELNEQFFGPGTRLTVL.

The chain uses TRBV3-1 (or the pseudogene TRBV3-2) and TRBJ1-6; D call uncertain. Trimming stripped 0 bases from V and 4 bases from J, with 4 bases between. The CDR3 runs 14 residues. Germline CDR1 is LGHDT and CDR2 is YNNKEL (reference sequence). This chain's CDR3 is CASSQELYNSPLHF. The CDR3 coding sequence is TGTGCCAGCAGCCAAGAGCTATATAATTCACCCCTCCACTTT.

The chain links TRBV27 to TRBJ2-1; tentative D call: TRBD1 (6 bases). The CDR3 runs 14 residues. V was shortened by 8 bases and J by 7 bases, with 18 bases between the two germline ends. CDR1 and CDR2 (germline): MNHEY, SMNVEV (reference sequence). The CDR3 nucleotides are TGTGCCAGCGCTCTCGGGCAGGGGACGAATGAGCAGTTCTTC. This translates into CASALGQGTNEQFF.

The chain employs TRBV11-3 and TRBJ1-3; no clear D gene. Germline values: CDR1 SGHNT, CDR2 YENEEA. V lost 1 base, J lost 4 bases, and 11 bases lay in between. The CDR3 totals 15 residues. CDR3 residues: CASSLVSYSGNTIYF. The CDR3 nucleotides are TGTGCCAGCAGCTTAGTGAGCTATTCCGGAAACACCATATATTTT.

This chain links TRBV7-9 with TRBJ1-1; 7 nucleotides match TRBD1. The CDR3 extends over 13 amino acids. J gave up 6 bases and V 5 bases, and 6 bases lay outside the gene matches. Germline assignment: CDR1 SEHNR and CDR2 FQNEAQ (reference sequence). The CDR3 coding sequence is TGTGCCAGCAGCAGACGACAGGGCTCTGAAGCTTTCTTT. Protein sequence: CASSRRQGSEAFF.

The chain uses TRBV15 and TRBJ2-6, with TRBD2 identical over 15 bases. V shed 0 bases, J shed 0 bases, and the junction held 9 bases outside the gene matches. In germline, CDR1 is LNHNV, CDR2 YYDKDF (reference sequence). The CDR3 contains 22 residues. Written as DNA, the CDR3 is TGTGCCACCAGCAGAGATTTACCGGGACTAGCGGGGGGCAGCTCTGGGGCCAACGTCCTGACTTTC. Translating it yields CATSRDLPGLAGGSSGANVLTF.

Many counts were recorded for this clone. The rearrangement links TRBV3-1 (or the pseudogene TRBV3-2) to TRBJ1-1; no reliable D call. V gave up 4 bases and J gave up 7 bases, with 13 bases separating them. The CDR3 runs to 13 residues. Germline CDR1 and CDR2: LGHDT and YNNKEL (reference sequence). CDR3 DNA sequence: TGTGCCAGCAGCCCCCGAGATACGGGTGAAGCTTTCTTT. Residues: CASSPRDTGEAFF.

This clone was found once. The rearrangement links TRBV5-1 to TRBJ2-3, with TRBD2 identical over 11 bases. CDR1 and CDR2 from the germline V gene are SGHRS and YFSETQ. CDR3 length: 15 residues. V shed 4 bases and J 5 bases; nucleotides not matched to a gene: 6. CDR3 nucleotides: TGCGCCAGCAGCCCGACTAGCGGGAATGTAGATACGCAGTATTTT. This codes for CASSPTSGNVDTQYF.

With regard to this clone: Other nucleotide sequences from this sample produce the same CDR3. V is TRBV28 and J is TRBJ1-4, with D perhaps TRBD1 (6 bases). The germline V and J ends were trimmed by 3 bases and 4 bases, with 6 bases remaining between them. This CDR3 has 13 residues. Germline values: CDR1 MDHEN, CDR2 SYDVKM. This CDR3 reads CASSLDSNEKLFF. DNA for the CDR3: TGTGCCAGCAGTTTGGACAGTAATGAAAAACTGTTTTTT.

The V call is TRBV5-4, the J call TRBJ2-7; 11 bases fit TRBD2. Germline trimming cut 4 bases from V and 3 bases from J; bases unmatched to any gene: 3. The CDR3 spans 14 residues. The germline V gene encodes CDR1 SGHNT and CDR2 YYREEE (reference sequence). The CDR3 nucleotides read TGTGCCAGCAGCCCAGGACTAGCGGGCTACGAGCAGTACTTC. It translates to CASSPGLAGYEQYF.

J is TRBJ2-3 and V is TRBV24-1; perhaps TRBD2 as D (5 bases). V was pared by 0 bases and J by 1 base, with 10 bases between. The CDR3 totals 16 residues. Germline V lookup: CDR1 KGHDR, CDR2 SFDVKD. DNA of the CDR3: TGTGCCACCAGTGATTTGCAAGTTAGCGGCACAGATACGCAGTATTTT. It codes for CATSDLQVSGTDTQYF.

V is TRBV19 and J is TRBJ2-5; TRBD2 matches at 9 bases. The CDR3 extends over 14 amino acids. Losses at the gene ends were 11 bases for V and 0 bases for J; bases not matched to a gene: 7. CDR1 is LNHDA and CDR2 is SQIVND in the germline V gene (reference sequence). The CDR3 here is CASKGGGDQETQYF. CDR3 bases: TGTGCCTCCAAAGGCGGGGGGGACCAAGAGACCCAGTACTTC.

The rearrangement joins TRBV25-1 to TRBJ1-5, with 8 bases that match TRBD1. Germline lookup yields CDR1 MGHDK and CDR2 SYGVNS. The CDR3 sequence is 15 residues long. V shed 2 bases, J shed 7 bases, and the junction held 7 bases outside the gene matches. This CDR3 is CASSEPGGAGQPQHF. The CDR3 nucleotides read TGTGCCAGCAGTGAACCAGGGGGCGCCGGACAGCCCCAGCATTTT. Using reference TRBV25-1 and TRBJ1-5 for the parts outside the CDR3, the full variable domain is EADIYQTPRYLVIGTGKKITLECSQTMGHDKMYWYQQDPGMELHLIHYSYGVNSTEKGDLSSESTVSRIRTEHFPLTLESARPSHTSQYLCASSEPGGAGQPQHFGDGTRLSIL.

This chain joins TRBV12-3 or TRBV12-4 and TRBJ2-1, with no clear D. This CDR3 contains 13 residues. Trimming stripped 0 bases from V and 9 bases from J, with 9 bases between. Here the CDR3 DNA reads TGTGCCAGCAGTTTAGCTCCTTATAGTGAGCAGTTCTTC. Protein sequence: CASSLAPYSEQFF.

This chain links TRBV11-2 with TRBJ2-1; 7 nucleotides align to TRBD2. The germline CDR1 and CDR2 sequences are SGHAT and FQNNGV. Trimming at V came to 1 base and at J to 9 bases, leaving 9 bases not matched to a gene. The CDR3 runs 15 residues. The DNA for the CDR3 is TGTGCCAGCAGCTTAGTCTGGACTAGAGCGCCTGAGCAGTTCTTC. It codes for CASSLVWTRAPEQFF.

This sequence joins TRBV6-5 and TRBJ1-5; D remains unclear. There are 14 residues in the CDR3. Germline lookup yields CDR1 MNHEY and CDR2 SVGAGI. V shed 7 bases and J shed 7 bases, with 17 bases lying between them. The CDR3 sequence is CASTRELTGQPQHF. For the CDR3, the DNA is TGTGCCAGCACGAGGGAACTAACGGGGCAGCCCCAGCATTTT.

This clone has only one observation. This sequence joins TRBV14 and TRBJ2-6; no reliable D call. The CDR3 has 16 residues. The V end was cut by 0 bases, the J end by 2 bases, with 8 bases between. The germline gives CDR1 SGHDN, CDR2 FVKESK. CDR3 sequence (DNA): TGTGCCAGCAGCCAAGATGGCATCACTGGGGCCAACGTCCTGACTTTC. This codes for CASSQDGITGANVLTF.

The chain links TRBV5-3 to TRBJ2-3; 12 bases are a match to TRBD2. TRBV5-3 is designated an ORF whose function remains uncertain. J was trimmed by 6 bases and V by 3 bases; bases with no gene match: 8. The length of the CDR3 is 16 residues. DNA for the CDR3: TGTGCCAGAAGCTGGAGTCTAGCGGGAGGGCGGGATACGCAGTATTTT. Residues: CARSWSLAGGRDTQYF.

This rearrangement joins TRBV28 to TRBJ2-7, with 10 bases lining up with TRBD2. The V gene end was trimmed by 7 bases and the J gene end by 0 bases; junction bases not matched to a gene: 3. Germline CDR1 is MDHEN and CDR2 is SYDVKM. This CDR3 region has 14 residues. CDR3 nucleotides: TGTGCCAGCAACAGACTAGCGGGCTCCTACGAGCAGTACTTC. It is translated as CASNRLAGSYEQYF.

The chain uses TRBV6-5 and TRBJ2-1, with 12 bases fitting TRBD2. V shed 0 bases and J 7 bases; nucleotides not matched to a gene: 1. The CDR3 totals 15 residues. Germline V gene lookup returns CDR1 MNHEY and CDR2 SVGAGI. The CDR3 sequence: CASSYSLAGGNEQFF. CDR3 nucleotides: TGTGCCAGCAGTTACTCCCTAGCGGGGGGGAATGAGCAGTTCTTC.

This chain uses TRBV18 with TRBJ2-7; perhaps TRBD1 as D (6 bases). CDR1 is KGHSH and CDR2 is LQKENI in the germline V gene. Trimming stripped 6 bases from V and 4 bases from J, with 28 bases between. CDR3 size: 18 residues. Here the CDR3 DNA reads TGTGCCAGCTCTCCCCCGAGGGGACGACAGGCGACTACTTACGAGCAGTACTTC. Its translation: CASSPPRGRQATTYEQYF. Together with reference TRBV18 and TRBJ2-7, the CDR3 gives the full variable domain: NAGVMQNPRHLVRRRGQEARLRCSPMKGHSHVYWYRQLPEEGLKFMVYLQKENIIDESGMPKERFSAEFPKEGPSILRIQQVVRGDSAAYFCASSPPRGRQATTYEQYFGPGTRLTVT.

This clone has a handful of counts. The J gene is TRBJ1-3, the V gene TRBV9, with D unclear. This CDR3 spans 14 amino acids. In germline, CDR1 is SGDLS, CDR2 YYNGEE. V lost 0 bases and J lost 7, with 11 bases in between. The CDR3 spells CASSVDNSRNTIYF. DNA of the CDR3: TGTGCCAGCAGCGTAGACAACAGCCGGAACACCATATATTTT.

The rearrangement links TRBV9 to TRBJ2-2; D perhaps matches TRBD1 (6 bases). The CDR3 runs to 14 residues. Germline V gene data show CDR1 as SGDLS and CDR2 as YYNGEE. V lost 8 bases, J lost 3 bases, and 14 bases lay in between. The CDR3: CASTGYRDTGELFF. The DNA for the CDR3 is TGTGCCAGTACAGGGTACAGGGACACCGGGGAGCTGTTTTTT.

The J gene is TRBJ2-3, the V gene TRBV18; 10 bases align to TRBD2. The trim removed 5 bases at V and 7 bases at J, leaving 12 bases unmatched. The CDR3 has 16 residues. Germline loops: CDR1 KGHSH, CDR2 LQKENI. The CDR3 protein is CASSNWVLAGPYTQYF. CDR3 sequence (DNA): TGTGCCAGCTCAAACTGGGTACTAGCGGGGCCCTATACGCAGTATTTT.

The chain combines TRBV5-8 with TRBJ1-1, with TRBD1 matching 7 bases. The CDR3 sequence is 17 residues long. The trim removed 4 bases at V and 4 bases at J, leaving 16 bases unmatched. Germline V gene lookup returns CDR1 SGHTS and CDR2 YDEGEE. The CDR3 loop reads CASSVDRVSPPSTEAFF. CDR3 nucleotide sequence: TGTGCCAGCAGCGTAGACAGGGTCTCGCCTCCGTCCACTGAAGCTTTCTTT.

The chain has TRBV3-1 (or the pseudogene TRBV3-2) and TRBJ2-7, with 9 nucleotides matching TRBD2. Germline lookup yields CDR1 LGHDT and CDR2 YNNKEL (reference sequence). The J segment lost 5 bases and the V segment lost 2 bases, leaving 13 bases of the junction unmatched. The CDR3 covers 17 residues. This CDR3 reads CASSQSGGLGVRHEQYF. The CDR3 DNA sequence: TGTGCCAGCAGCCAAAGCGGGGGGCTGGGTGTGCGGCACGAGCAGTACTTC.

As concerns this clone: At one end, the junction sequence differs from germline, possibly due to a read error. V is TRBV7-2 and J is TRBJ2-1; D may be TRBD1 (6 bases). The CDR3 loop spans 16 amino acids. The germline gives CDR1 SGHTA, CDR2 FQGNSA. The CDR3 is CASTLTGTQAYNEQFF. The CDR3 nucleotides read TGTGCCAGCACCTTAACCGGGACACAAGCCTACAATGAGCAGTTCTTC.

V and J are TRBV5-5 and TRBJ2-7; TRBD2 is a possible D gene (6 bases). With 4 bases removed from V and 2 bases from J, the gap between germline ends came to 13 bases. This CDR3 contains 14 residues. In germline, CDR1 is SGHKS, CDR2 YYEKEE (reference sequence). The CDR3, as DNA: TGTGCCAGCAGCCCCAGGGACTGGACCTACGAGCAGTACTTC. Residues: CASSPRDWTYEQYF. Full variable domain (remainder filled in from reference TRBV5-5 and TRBJ2-7): DAGVTQSPTHLIKTRGQQVTLRCSPISGHKSVSWYQQVLGQGPQFIFQYYEKEERGRGNFPDRFSARQFPNYSSELNVNALLLGDSALYLCASSPRDWTYEQYFGPGTRLTVT.

This chain links TRBV6-5 with TRBJ1-1, with a possible D match to TRBD1 (5 bases). The germline V gene has CDR1 MNHEY and CDR2 SVGAGI. CDR3 length: 14 amino acids. V shed 2 bases and J shed 1 base, with 8 bases lying between them. The chain's CDR3 is CASSYRGRNTEAFF. The CDR3 bases are TGTGCCAGCAGTTACAGGGGCAGGAACACTGAAGCTTTCTTT.

In its sample, this clone was seen once. J is TRBJ2-3 and V is TRBV24-1, with TRBD1 matching over 10 bases. This CDR3 is 18 amino acids long. The junction had 14 bases not matched to a gene; V was cut back by 4 bases and J by 5 bases. Per germline, CDR1 KGHDR and CDR2 SFDVKD. This CDR3 reads CATSDSLGQGDLGDTQYF. CDR3 DNA: TGTGCCACCAGTGACTCATTAGGACAGGGGGATTTAGGAGATACGCAGTATTTT.

This clone was counted a single time. The sample holds other DNA sequences that translate to the same CDR3. The chain employs TRBV6-5 and TRBJ1-2; a weak D match, TRBD1 (5 bases). With 5 bases removed from V and 2 bases from J, the gap between germline ends came to 9 bases. The CDR3 runs 13 residues. Germline CDR1 and CDR2: MNHEY and SVGAGI. The CDR3 loop is CASSRQLNYGYTF. The CDR3 DNA follows: TGTGCCAGCAGTCGACAGCTGAACTATGGCTACACCTTC.

As concerns this clone: This sample includes further DNA sequences coding for the same CDR3. The V call is TRBV3-1 (or the pseudogene TRBV3-2), the J call TRBJ2-3; D remains unclear. CDR1 is LGHDT, CDR2 YNNKEL, per germline (reference sequence). This CDR3 is built from 12 residues. The V and J ends lost 2 bases and 3 bases respectively, with 3 bases between them. The CDR3 coding sequence is TGTGCCAGCAGCCAATCGACAGATACGCAGTATTTT. This encodes CASSQSTDTQYF.